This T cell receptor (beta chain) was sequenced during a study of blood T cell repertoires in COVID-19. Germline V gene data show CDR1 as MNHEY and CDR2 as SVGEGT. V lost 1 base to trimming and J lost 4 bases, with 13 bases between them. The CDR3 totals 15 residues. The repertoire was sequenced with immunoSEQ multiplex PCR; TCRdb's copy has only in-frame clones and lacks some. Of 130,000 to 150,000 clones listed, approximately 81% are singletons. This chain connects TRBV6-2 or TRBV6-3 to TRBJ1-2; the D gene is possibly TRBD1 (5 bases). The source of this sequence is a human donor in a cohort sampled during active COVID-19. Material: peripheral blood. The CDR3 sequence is CASSYLDTPGYGYTF. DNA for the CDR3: TGTGCCAGCAGTTACTTGGACACCCCTGGCTATGGCTACACCTTC.